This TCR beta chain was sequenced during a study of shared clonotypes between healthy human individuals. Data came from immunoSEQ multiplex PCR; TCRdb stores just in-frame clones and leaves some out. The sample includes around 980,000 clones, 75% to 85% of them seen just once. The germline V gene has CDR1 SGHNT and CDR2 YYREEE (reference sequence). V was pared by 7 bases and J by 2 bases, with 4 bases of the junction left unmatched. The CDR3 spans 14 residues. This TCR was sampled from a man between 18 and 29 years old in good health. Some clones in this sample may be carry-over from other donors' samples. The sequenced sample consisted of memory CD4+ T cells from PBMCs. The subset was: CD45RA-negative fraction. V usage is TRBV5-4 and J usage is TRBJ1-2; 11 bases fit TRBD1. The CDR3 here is CASLGDRGNYGYTF. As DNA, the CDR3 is TGTGCCAGCCTAGGGGACAGGGGGAACTATGGCTACACCTTC.